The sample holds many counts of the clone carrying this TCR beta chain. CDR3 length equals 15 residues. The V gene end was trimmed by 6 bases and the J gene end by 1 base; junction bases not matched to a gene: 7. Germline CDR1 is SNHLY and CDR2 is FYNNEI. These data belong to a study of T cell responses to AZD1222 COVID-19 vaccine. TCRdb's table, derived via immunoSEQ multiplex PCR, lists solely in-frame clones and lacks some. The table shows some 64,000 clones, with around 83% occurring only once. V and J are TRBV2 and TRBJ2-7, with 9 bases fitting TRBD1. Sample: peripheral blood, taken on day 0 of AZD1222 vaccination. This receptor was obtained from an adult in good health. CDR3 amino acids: CASRPGGQGSYEQYF. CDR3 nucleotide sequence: TGTGCCAGCAGGCCAGGGGGACAGGGATCCTACGAGCAGTACTTC.